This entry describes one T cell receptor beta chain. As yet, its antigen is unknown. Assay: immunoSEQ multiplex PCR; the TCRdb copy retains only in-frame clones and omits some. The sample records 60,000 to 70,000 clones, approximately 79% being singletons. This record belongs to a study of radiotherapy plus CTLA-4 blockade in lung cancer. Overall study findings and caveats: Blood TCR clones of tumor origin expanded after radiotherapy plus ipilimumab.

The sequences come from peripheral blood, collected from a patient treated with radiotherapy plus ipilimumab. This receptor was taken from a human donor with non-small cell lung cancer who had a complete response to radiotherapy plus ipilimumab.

In DNA form, the CDR3 reads TGTGCCAGCAGCGCCCTCGGGCGAATAGAGGCTGAAGCTTTCTTT. This gives the protein CASSALGRIEAEAFF. V usage is TRBV9 and J usage is TRBJ1-1; D gene uncertain. Trimming pared 3 bases from V and 6 bases from J, leaving 18 bases between. This CDR3 is 15 amino acids long. Germline CDR1 reads SGDLS; CDR2 reads YYNGEE.